This T cell receptor (beta chain) is drawn from a study of cytomegalovirus exposure and HLA in healthy donors. Looking at the study overall: An early data release held 79 million or so unique TCRs from HLA-typed donors. Study-wide findings and caveats: In a later analysis, at a false discovery rate of 0.05, roughly 17,000 TCR beta sequences matched HLA alleles. Specificity of three CMV-associated chains for CMV antigens was verified in vitro. Indistinguishability led to the exclusion of some V segments, TRBV6-2 and TRBV6-3 included.

Researchers ran the PCR with 60 Vbeta and 13 Jbeta primers. Using immunoSEQ multiplex PCR, the repertoire was profiled, and TCRdb retains in-frame clones only, with some absent. This table holds tens of thousands of clones, approximately 78% found once. As for this clone: The target antigen is unknown.

The germline gives CDR1 SGDLS, CDR2 YYNGEE. This CDR3 comprises 15 residues. V was pared by 0 bases and J by 8 bases, with 8 bases of the junction left unmatched. This receptor was identified in a middle-aged woman in good health and CMV-seropositive. Sample: PBMCs. V usage is TRBV9 and J usage is TRBJ2-1; 7 positions agree with TRBD2. The CDR3 is CASSVESGGNDEQFF. The CDR3 DNA follows: TGTGCCAGCAGCGTAGAGTCGGGAGGAAACGATGAGCAGTTCTTC.